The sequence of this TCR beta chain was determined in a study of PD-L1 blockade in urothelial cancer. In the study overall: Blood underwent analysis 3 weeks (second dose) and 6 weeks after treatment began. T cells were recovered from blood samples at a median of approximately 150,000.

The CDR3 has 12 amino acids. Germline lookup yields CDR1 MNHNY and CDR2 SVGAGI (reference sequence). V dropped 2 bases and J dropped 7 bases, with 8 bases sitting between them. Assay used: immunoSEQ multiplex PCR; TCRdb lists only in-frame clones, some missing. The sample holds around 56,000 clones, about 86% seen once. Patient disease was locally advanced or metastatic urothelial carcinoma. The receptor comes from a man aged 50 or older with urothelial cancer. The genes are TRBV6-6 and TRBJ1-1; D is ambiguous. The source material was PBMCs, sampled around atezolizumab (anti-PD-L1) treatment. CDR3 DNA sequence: TGTGCCAGCAGTTACGACTACAATGAAGCTTTCTTT. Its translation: CASSYDYNEAFF.